The 7 T cell receptor beta chains presented below share a single source sample, sequenced in a study of blood T cells in healthy people across ages (dated by TCRdb to between 2015 and 2016). The library was generated by 5' RACE. The sample was run on an Illumina HiSeq 2500. The second PCR ran for roughly 7 to 12 cycles and used a J-beta primer mix along with a sample-barcoded 5' primer. Through fastp at Q25 and MiXCR, TCRdb rebuilt clones from the public reads, retaining in-frame beta chains. When rows share a CDR3 protein, they turn into one entry using the most common DNA and genes. For this sample the table gives over a million distinct CDR3 sequences, of which 40% to 45% were detected only once. The ten largest clonotypes hold approximately 17% of the sample. The specimen sequenced was blood. The receptors stem from a woman aged 55 to 70 in good health.

This clonotype was observed a handful of times. The chain links TRBV25-1 to TRBJ2-1; 9 bases align to TRBD2. Germline V gives CDR1 MGHDK, CDR2 SYGVNS. Unmatched junction bases numbered 8, after V lost 3 bases and J lost 8 bases. The CDR3 runs 15 residues. DNA of the CDR3: TGTGCCAGCAGTGAGGTGATAGCGGGAGCGGATGAGCAGTTCTTC. Amino acid sequence: CASSEVIAGADEQFF.

In regard to this clonotype: A single base separates this from a much larger clone, so it may be a read error. This chain joins TRBV29-1 and TRBJ2-1, with 8 bases fitting TRBD2. This CDR3 is 12 amino acids long. Per germline, CDR1 SQVTM and CDR2 ANQGSEA. CDR3 nucleotides: TGCAGCGTCACTAGCGGTTACAATGAGCGGTTCTTC. It specifies CSVTSGYNERFF.

The rearrangement joins TRBV13 to TRBJ1-2; maybe TRBD1 (5 bases). This CDR3 contains 14 residues. The ends were cut back, 5 bases at V and 7 bases at J, with 17 bases in the middle. CDR1 PRHDT and CDR2 FYEKMQ come from the germline V gene (reference sequence). The CDR3 loop is CASSRGRGVRGYTF. CDR3 DNA sequence: TGTGCCAGCAGCCGTGGGAGGGGAGTGCGTGGCTACACCTTC.

The chain recombines TRBV4-2 with TRBJ2-5; D is possibly TRBD1 or TRBD2 (5 bases each). There are 17 residues in the CDR3. Germline V gene sequence: CDR1 LGHNA, CDR2 YNFKEQ. V gave up 1 base and J gave up 5 bases, with 20 bases separating them. DNA of the CDR3: TGTGCCAGCAGCCAAGCAATGGGGACCCGAGGGACGGAGACCCAGTACTTC. Protein product: CASSQAMGTRGTETQYF.

CDR3 residues: CAIRPGQGSSGANVLTF. The CDR3 nucleotides are TGTGCCATCAGGCCGGGACAGGGGAGCTCTGGGGCCAACGTCCTGACTTTC. This chain connects TRBV10-3 to TRBJ2-6; 10 bases fit TRBD1. CDR3 length equals 17 residues. Trimming took 6 bases from V and 0 from J; bases not matched to a gene: 5. The germline V gene encodes CDR1 ENHRY and CDR2 SYGVKD.

The J gene is TRBJ2-3, the V gene TRBV11-1; tentative D call: TRBD1 (6 bases). V was shortened by 1 base and J by 5 bases, with 19 bases between the two germline ends. Germline CDR1 and CDR2: SGHAT and FQDESV (reference sequence). The CDR3 is 17 amino acids. This CDR3 reads CASSLGPGQGSEDTQYF. The CDR3 coding sequence is TGTGCCAGCAGCTTAGGGCCGGGACAAGGGTCGGAAGATACGCAGTATTTT.

The chain carries TRBV7-8 and TRBJ2-6, with D unclear. CDR1 is SGHVS and CDR2 is FQNEAQ in the germline V gene. This CDR3 is 15 amino acids long. V dropped 5 bases and J dropped 0 bases, with 8 bases sitting between them. Written as DNA, the CDR3 is TGTGCCAGCAGCCCGTGGGACTCTGGGGCCAACGTCCTGACTTTC. This gives the protein CASSPWDSGANVLTF.